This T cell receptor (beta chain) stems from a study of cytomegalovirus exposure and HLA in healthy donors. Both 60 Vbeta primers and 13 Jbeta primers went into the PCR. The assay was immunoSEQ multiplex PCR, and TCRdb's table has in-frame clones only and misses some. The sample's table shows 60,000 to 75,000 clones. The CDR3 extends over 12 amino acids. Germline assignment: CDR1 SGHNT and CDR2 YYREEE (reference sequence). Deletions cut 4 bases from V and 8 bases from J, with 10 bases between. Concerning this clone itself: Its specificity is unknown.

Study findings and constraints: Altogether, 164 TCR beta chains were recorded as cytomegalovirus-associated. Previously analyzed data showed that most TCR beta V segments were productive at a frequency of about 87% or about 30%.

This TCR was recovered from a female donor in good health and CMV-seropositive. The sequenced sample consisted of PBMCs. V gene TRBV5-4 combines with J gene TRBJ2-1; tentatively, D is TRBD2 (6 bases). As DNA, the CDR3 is TGTGCCAGCAGCCCCACTAGCCATGAGCAGTTCTTC. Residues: CASSPTSHEQFF.